This TCR beta chain was captured by sequencing in a study of blood T cell repertoires in COVID-19. Overall study context: Italy, Spain and the United States were the sources of the convalescent and acute COVID-19 samples. T cells, B-cell-depleted T cells, or PBMCs supplied cDNA or gDNA.

The CDR3 is made up of 16 amino acids. V gave up 4 bases and J gave up 0 bases; unmatched junction bases: 7. Germline CDR1 SGDLS, CDR2 YYNGEE. The repertoire was sequenced with immunoSEQ multiplex PCR; TCRdb's copy has only in-frame clones and lacks some. The data show approximately 70,000 clones, around 90% seen once. This chain connects TRBV9 to TRBJ2-1, with 7 nucleotides matching TRBD2. The clonotype originates from a human donor in a cohort sampled during active COVID-19. Sequenced sample: peripheral blood. CDR3 bases: TGTGCCAGCAGCTGGGCTAGCGGTAGCTCCTACAATGAGCAGTTCTTC. Protein: CASSWASGSSYNEQFF.